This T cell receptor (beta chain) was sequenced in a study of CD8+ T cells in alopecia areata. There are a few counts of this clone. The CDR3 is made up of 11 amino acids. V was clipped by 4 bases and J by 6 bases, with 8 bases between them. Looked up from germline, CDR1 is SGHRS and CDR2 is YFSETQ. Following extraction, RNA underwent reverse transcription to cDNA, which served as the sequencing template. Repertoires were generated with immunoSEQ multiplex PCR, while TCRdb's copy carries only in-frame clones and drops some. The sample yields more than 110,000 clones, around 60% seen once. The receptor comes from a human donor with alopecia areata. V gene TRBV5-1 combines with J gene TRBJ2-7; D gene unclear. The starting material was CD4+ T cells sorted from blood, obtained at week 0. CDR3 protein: CASSIGREQYF. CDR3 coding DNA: TGCGCCAGCAGCATAGGACGCGAGCAGTACTTC.